These T cell receptor beta chains were read from a single sample in a study of blood T cells in healthy people across ages. In TCRdb, the 5' RACE reads were re-called with MiXCR into one record per CDR3 protein. The sample contains approximately 1.5 million distinct CDR3 sequences, about 31% of which appear only once. Sequencing input: blood. Receptors were obtained from a woman aged 25 to 45 in good health. Both conserved end residues are part of each CDR3. The order of the fields is CDR3 length, J gene, D gene, V gene, clone size, CDR3 DNA, CDR3 protein. The D gene is left open where the match is weak. A clone size is listed for some rows: how often the clone was seen (once, few, many), or a class if it is expanded.

CDR3 length: 16
J gene: TRBJ2-7
D gene: TRBD2
V gene: TRBV4-2
clone size: NA
CDR3 DNA: TGTGCCAGCAGCCAAGAAATTGGACTAGCGGACCACGAGCAGTACTTC
CDR3 protein: CASSQEIGLADHEQYF

CDR3 length: 14
J gene: TRBJ2-7
D gene: NA
V gene: TRBV5-1
clone size: NA
CDR3 DNA: TGCGCCAGCTGCTGTCGGGACACAACCTACGAGCAGTACTTC
CDR3 protein: CASCCRDTTYEQYF

CDR3 length: 13
J gene: TRBJ1-1
D gene: TRBD1
V gene: TRBV7-7
clone size: few
CDR3 DNA: TGTGCCAGCAGCTACGACAGGGCATCTGAAGCTTTCTTT
CDR3 protein: CASSYDRASEAFF

CDR3 length: 15
J gene: TRBJ1-5
D gene: NA
V gene: TRBV20-1
clone size: NA
CDR3 DNA: TGCAGTGCTAGAGCCAGGACTCGAAATAATCAGCCCCAGCATTTT
CDR3 protein: CSARARTRNNQPQHF

CDR3 length: 15
J gene: TRBJ1-2
D gene: TRBD1
V gene: TRBV18
clone size: NA
CDR3 DNA: TGTGCCAGCTCACAAACCACAGGGGTGGACTATGGCTACACCTTC
CDR3 protein: CASSQTTGVDYGYTF

CDR3 length: 10
J gene: TRBJ1-1
D gene: NA
V gene: TRBV29-1
clone size: NA
CDR3 DNA: TGCAGCGTTTATACAGGGAACGCTTTCTTT
CDR3 protein: CSVYTGNAFF

CDR3 length: 19
J gene: TRBJ2-3
D gene: NA
V gene: TRBV4-1
clone size: few
CDR3 DNA: TGCGCCAGCACCCCCCAGTCAGGATTTCCAAAAGGGCGCACAGATACGCAGTATTTT
CDR3 protein: CASTPQSGFPKGRTDTQYF

CDR3 length: 17
J gene: TRBJ2-1
D gene: TRBD2
V gene: TRBV20-1
clone size: NA
CDR3 DNA: TGCAGTGCTAACCCCGTATTAGCGGGGGGGGAATACAATGAGCAGTTCTTC
CDR3 protein: CSANPVLAGGEYNEQFF

CDR3 length: 16
J gene: TRBJ2-2
D gene: NA
V gene: TRBV29-1
clone size: few
CDR3 DNA: TGCAGCGTTGGTACCCATCGGACAGAGACCACCGGGGAGCTGTTTTTT
CDR3 protein: CSVGTHRTETTGELFF

CDR3 length: 15
J gene: TRBJ1-5
D gene: NA
V gene: TRBV20-1
clone size: few
CDR3 DNA: TGCAGTGCTACCCCAGGGACAAGAAGCAATCAGCCCCAGCATTTT
CDR3 protein: CSATPGTRSNQPQHF

CDR3 length: 13
J gene: TRBJ2-7
D gene: NA
V gene: TRBV12-3/TRBV12-4
clone size: few
CDR3 DNA: TGTGCCAGCAGTTTGGGACCCCCAAACGAGCAGTACTTC
CDR3 protein: CASSLGPPNEQYF

CDR3 length: 16
J gene: TRBJ2-1
D gene: TRBD2
V gene: TRBV29-1
clone size: few
CDR3 DNA: TGCAGCGTTGAAGGGAAAACTAGCGGGGCCTACAATGAGCAGTTCTTC
CDR3 protein: CSVEGKTSGAYNEQFF

CDR3 length: 15
J gene: TRBJ2-7
D gene: TRBD1
V gene: TRBV7-6
clone size: NA
CDR3 DNA: TGTGCCAGCAGCCTCAACTACAGGGGTACCTACGAGCAGTACTTC
CDR3 protein: CASSLNYRGTYEQYF

CDR3 length: 11
J gene: TRBJ2-1
D gene: NA
V gene: TRBV20-1
clone size: NA
CDR3 DNA: TGCAGTACGCCCCTTCCGTCGGCGCAGTTCTTC
CDR3 protein: CSTPLPSAQFF

CDR3 length: 14
J gene: TRBJ2-7
D gene: NA
V gene: TRBV10-3
clone size: NA
CDR3 DNA: TGTGCCATCAGTGTAGGGGGGACCTCGGGGGAGCAGTACTTC
CDR3 protein: CAISVGGTSGEQYF

CDR3 length: 16
J gene: TRBJ2-3
D gene: TRBD2
V gene: TRBV5-1
clone size: few
CDR3 DNA: TGCGCCAGCAGCTTGGCCCCTAGCGGGGGGGCTGGTACGCAGTATTTT
CDR3 protein: CASSLAPSGGAGTQYF

CDR3 length: 16
J gene: TRBJ2-5
D gene: NA
V gene: TRBV6-5
clone size: NA
CDR3 DNA: TGTGCCAGCAGTTACTCCCCTAGCGCGGTCAAAGAGACCCAGTACTTC
CDR3 protein: CASSYSPSAVKETQYF

CDR3 length: 13
J gene: TRBJ2-5
D gene: NA
V gene: TRBV29-1
clone size: many
CDR3 DNA: TGCAGCGTTGACCCAGCGTTTGGGAAGACCCAGTACTTC
CDR3 protein: CSVDPAFGKTQYF

CDR3 length: 11
J gene: TRBJ2-1
D gene: NA
V gene: TRBV6-2/TRBV6-3
clone size: few
CDR3 DNA: TGTGCCAGCAGTTACAGTGTAGTATGGTTCTTC
CDR3 protein: CASSYSVVWFF

CDR3 length: 14
J gene: TRBJ2-5
D gene: NA
V gene: TRBV3-1
clone size: few
CDR3 DNA: TGTGCCAGCAGCCAAGGTTCTAGCGCCGAGACCCAGTACTTC
CDR3 protein: CASSQGSSAETQYF

CDR3 length: 16
J gene: TRBJ2-1
D gene: TRBD1
V gene: TRBV3-1
clone size: NA
CDR3 DNA: TGTGCCAGCAGCCATATGACAGGGACCTCCTACAATGAGCAGTTCTTC
CDR3 protein: CASSHMTGTSYNEQFF

CDR3 length: 17
J gene: TRBJ2-4
D gene: TRBD2
V gene: TRBV5-4
clone size: NA
CDR3 DNA: TGTGCCAGCAGCTTTAGCGGGGTCTTCTCAGCCAAAAACATTCAGTACTTC
CDR3 protein: CASSFSGVFSAKNIQYF

CDR3 length: 17
J gene: TRBJ2-4
D gene: TRBD2
V gene: TRBV12-3/TRBV12-4
clone size: few
CDR3 DNA: TGTGCCAGCAGTTTTGGGGCGGGGGGCTTAACCAAAAACATTCAGTACTTC
CDR3 protein: CASSFGAGGLTKNIQYF

CDR3 length: 13
J gene: TRBJ2-1
D gene: NA
V gene: TRBV10-1
clone size: few
CDR3 DNA: TGCGCCAGCAGTGGGGGGCCAGCGGTTGAGCAGTTCTTC
CDR3 protein: CASSGGPAVEQFF

CDR3 length: 14
J gene: TRBJ1-1
D gene: NA
V gene: TRBV2
clone size: NA
CDR3 DNA: TGTGCCAGCAGTGAGAGGGTTGGGAACACTGAAGCTTTCTTT
CDR3 protein: CASSERVGNTEAFF

CDR3 length: 16
J gene: TRBJ2-5
D gene: NA
V gene: TRBV6-5
clone size: NA
CDR3 DNA: TGTGCCAGCAGTTGGCCCCAGGAGGACTATCAAGAGACCCAGTACTTC
CDR3 protein: CASSWPQEDYQETQYF

CDR3 length: 12
J gene: TRBJ2-7
D gene: TRBD1
V gene: TRBV12-3/TRBV12-4
clone size: many
CDR3 DNA: TGTGCCAGCAGCCACACAGGGGTCGAGCAGTACTTC
CDR3 protein: CASSHTGVEQYF

CDR3 length: 14
J gene: TRBJ2-1
D gene: NA
V gene: TRBV4-1
clone size: NA
CDR3 DNA: TGCGCCGGCAGCCAAGTAGGGAGAAGCGATGAGCAGTTCTTC
CDR3 protein: CAGSQVGRSDEQFF

CDR3 length: 13
J gene: TRBJ2-7
D gene: TRBD2
V gene: TRBV20-1
clone size: NA
CDR3 DNA: TGCAGTGCGGATACTAGCGGGAGCTACGAGCAGTACTTC
CDR3 protein: CSADTSGSYEQYF

CDR3 length: 15
J gene: TRBJ1-6
D gene: NA
V gene: TRBV7-2
clone size: NA
CDR3 DNA: TGTGCCAGCAGCTTAGCGTGGGCAGGAAATTCACCCCTCCACTTT
CDR3 protein: CASSLAWAGNSPLHF

CDR3 length: 12
J gene: TRBJ2-3
D gene: NA
V gene: TRBV12-5
clone size: once
CDR3 DNA: TGTGCTAGTGGTTTGGGCACAGGTACGCAGTATTTT
CDR3 protein: CASGLGTGTQYF

CDR3 length: 11
J gene: TRBJ2-5
D gene: NA
V gene: TRBV12-3/TRBV12-4
clone size: NA
CDR3 DNA: TGTGCCAGCACCCTAGACAATGAGCAGTACTTC
CDR3 protein: CASTLDNEQYF

CDR3 length: 14
J gene: TRBJ2-5
D gene: NA
V gene: TRBV20-1
clone size: few
CDR3 DNA: TGCAGTGCTAGGAGATACGGGACTGCAGAGACCCAGTACTTC
CDR3 protein: CSARRYGTAETQYF

CDR3 length: 14
J gene: TRBJ1-2
D gene: NA
V gene: TRBV20-1
clone size: once
CDR3 DNA: NA
CDR3 protein: CSAPRQGEGYGCTF

CDR3 length: 15
J gene: TRBJ2-5
D gene: NA
V gene: TRBV7-9
clone size: few
CDR3 DNA: TGTGCCAGCAGCCCCCGACAGAGAAGTAAAGAGACCCAGTACTTC
CDR3 protein: CASSPRQRSKETQYF

CDR3 length: 15
J gene: TRBJ1-1
D gene: NA
V gene: TRBV20-1
clone size: many
CDR3 DNA: TGCAGTGCTAGAGAGGACCCCATTGGGAACACTGAAGCTTTCTTT
CDR3 protein: CSAREDPIGNTEAFF

CDR3 length: 11
J gene: TRBJ2-7
D gene: NA
V gene: TRBV25-1
clone size: few
CDR3 DNA: TGTGCCAGCAGGGGTAGGACCGAGCAGTACTTC
CDR3 protein: CASRGRTEQYF

CDR3 length: 16
J gene: TRBJ2-7
D gene: TRBD2
V gene: TRBV7-8
clone size: NA
CDR3 DNA: TGTGCCAGCAGCTTAGAATCGGCGGGAGGGGTCTACGAGCAGTACTTC
CDR3 protein: CASSLESAGGVYEQYF

CDR3 length: 17
J gene: TRBJ2-7
D gene: NA
V gene: TRBV9
clone size: NA
CDR3 DNA: TGTGCCAGCAGCGTAGCGCCTGGGGGAATCGGGACCCACGAGCAGTACTTC
CDR3 protein: CASSVAPGGIGTHEQYF

CDR3 length: 14
J gene: TRBJ2-7
D gene: TRBD1
V gene: TRBV27
clone size: few
CDR3 DNA: TGTGCCAGCAGTTTACAGGGGGCTATCTACGAGCAGTACTTC
CDR3 protein: CASSLQGAIYEQYF

CDR3 length: 14
J gene: TRBJ2-7
D gene: TRBD1
V gene: TRBV6-6
clone size: NA
CDR3 DNA: TGTGCCAGCACTGACAGGGGCCGGACCTGGGAGCAGTACTTC
CDR3 protein: CASTDRGRTWEQYF

CDR3 length: 14
J gene: TRBJ2-1
D gene: TRBD2
V gene: TRBV20-1
clone size: NA
CDR3 DNA: TGCAGTGCTAGAGTCCCGAATAGCGGGGCCTTTCAGTTCTTC
CDR3 protein: CSARVPNSGAFQFF

CDR3 length: 11
J gene: TRBJ1-1
D gene: NA
V gene: TRBV28
clone size: NA
CDR3 DNA: TGTGCCAGCTGGGTGAACACTGAAGCTTTCTTT
CDR3 protein: CASWVNTEAFF

CDR3 length: 13
J gene: TRBJ2-1
D gene: NA
V gene: TRBV7-8
clone size: few
CDR3 DNA: TGTGCCAGCAGCTTAGACGAGGACAATGAGCAGTTCTTC
CDR3 protein: CASSLDEDNEQFF

CDR3 length: 15
J gene: TRBJ2-1
D gene: NA
V gene: TRBV14
clone size: NA
CDR3 DNA: TGTGCCAGCAGCCAGGAAGGGACCCCCTCCAATGAGCAGTTCTTC
CDR3 protein: CASSQEGTPSNEQFF

CDR3 length: 13
J gene: TRBJ2-5
D gene: NA
V gene: TRBV7-2
clone size: many
CDR3 DNA: TGTGCCAGCAGCCCCCCTTCTAAAGAGACCCAGTACTTC
CDR3 protein: CASSPPSKETQYF

CDR3 length: 15
J gene: TRBJ2-7
D gene: NA
V gene: TRBV5-1
clone size: few
CDR3 DNA: TGCGCCAGCAGCTGGGGGGACGGCCTATCCTACGAGCAGTACTTC
CDR3 protein: CASSWGDGLSYEQYF

CDR3 length: 15
J gene: TRBJ1-2
D gene: TRBD1
V gene: TRBV9
clone size: NA
CDR3 DNA: TGTGCCAGCAGCGCTACCGGGACAGGGTTCTATGGCTACACCTTC
CDR3 protein: CASSATGTGFYGYTF

CDR3 length: 19
J gene: TRBJ2-3
D gene: TRBD2
V gene: TRBV7-2
clone size: NA
CDR3 DNA: TGTGCCAGCAGCTCAACCGGGGCTAGCGGGGGGGCAGTTACAGATACGCAGTATTTT
CDR3 protein: CASSSTGASGGAVTDTQYF

CDR3 length: 14
J gene: TRBJ2-7
D gene: TRBD1
V gene: TRBV3-1
clone size: few
CDR3 DNA: TGTGCCAGCAGGGAGACAGGGGTTTCCTACGAGCAGTACTTC
CDR3 protein: CASRETGVSYEQYF

CDR3 length: 14
J gene: TRBJ2-1
D gene: TRBD1
V gene: TRBV10-3
clone size: NA
CDR3 DNA: TGTGCCATCAGTCAACAGGGGGCATTGGATGAGCAGTTCTTC
CDR3 protein: CAISQQGALDEQFF

CDR3 length: 14
J gene: TRBJ2-3
D gene: NA
V gene: TRBV7-8
clone size: NA
CDR3 DNA: TGTGCCAGCAGCCCCGGCGGGGTTGTGGATACGCAGTATTTT
CDR3 protein: CASSPGGVVDTQYF

CDR3 length: 15
J gene: TRBJ2-3
D gene: TRBD2
V gene: TRBV10-1
clone size: NA
CDR3 DNA: TGCGCCAGCAGTCCCGGGACTAGCGGGAAGGATACGCAGTATTTT
CDR3 protein: CASSPGTSGKDTQYF

CDR3 length: 17
J gene: TRBJ2-2
D gene: TRBD2
V gene: TRBV11-3
clone size: NA
CDR3 DNA: TGTGCCAGCAGCTTGGGACTAGCGGGAGGCAACACCGGGGAGCTGTTTTTT
CDR3 protein: CASSLGLAGGNTGELFF

CDR3 length: 15
J gene: TRBJ1-6
D gene: TRBD1
V gene: TRBV9
clone size: few
CDR3 DNA: TGTGCCAGCAGCGCCAGGGGGCTTCGGGACTCACCCCTCCACTTT
CDR3 protein: CASSARGLRDSPLHF